Listed here is a single T cell receptor (beta chain). What it binds is not known. The sample originates from a study of cytomegalovirus exposure and HLA in healthy donors. The PCR ran on 60 Vbeta and 13 Jbeta primers. Sequencing was performed with immunoSEQ multiplex PCR; in TCRdb, only in-frame clones are kept and a portion is missing. The data hold about 210,000 clones, with around 88% observed a single time. Study-level findings and limits: Cytomegalovirus status was reportedly diagnosed by the classifier with high specificity and sensitivity. Most of the TCR beta V segments (in an earlier analysis) were productive either about 90% or about 30% of the time.

This CDR3 comprises 16 residues. Unmatched junction bases numbered 10, after V lost 2 bases and J lost 4 bases. Germline CDR1 reads SGHRS; CDR2 reads YFSETQ. Sequences were obtained from PBMCs. This chain joins TRBV5-1 and TRBJ2-5, with 8 nucleotides matching TRBD2. The sequence came from a woman in her 30s in good health and CMV-seronegative. The CDR3 region has the DNA TGCGCCAGCAGCTTACTCCCAGCGAGCGGGGGAGAGACCCAGTACTTC. This codes for CASSLLPASGGETQYF.